The present T cell receptor (beta chain) was sequenced within a study of T-cell reconstitution after alpha-beta-depleted transplantation in children. Study-wide results and caveats: Surviving recipient T cells and intrathymic progenitors accounted for some patients' high TCRbeta diversity at day 60. Newly produced T cells mostly accounted for T-cell counts and diversity one year post-transplant.

This clonotype was detected a few times. Antigen: not known. Construction of the TCRbeta library involved unique molecular identifiers. TCRdb re-called the PCR reads through MiXCR, storing one row per CDR3 protein. The data contain about 1,000,000 distinct CDR3 sequences, about 29% of them singletons. The V and J ends lost 3 bases and 1 base, in that order; junction bases with no gene match: 2. This CDR3 spans 14 amino acids. In germline, CDR1 is DFQATT, CDR2 SNEGSKA (reference sequence). V and J are TRBV20-1 and TRBJ2-1, with 8 positions matching TRBD2. The source is a boy in the first two years of life who had a stem cell transplant for SCID, so the T cells may come from the graft donor. The sequencing here drew on PBMCs, mostly from graft donor cells, taken 360 days after TCRalphabeta/CD19-depleted stem cell transplant. This CDR3 is CSASGGVSYNEQFF. The CDR3 DNA sequence: TGCAGTGCTAGCGGGGGGGTTTCCTACAATGAGCAGTTCTTC.